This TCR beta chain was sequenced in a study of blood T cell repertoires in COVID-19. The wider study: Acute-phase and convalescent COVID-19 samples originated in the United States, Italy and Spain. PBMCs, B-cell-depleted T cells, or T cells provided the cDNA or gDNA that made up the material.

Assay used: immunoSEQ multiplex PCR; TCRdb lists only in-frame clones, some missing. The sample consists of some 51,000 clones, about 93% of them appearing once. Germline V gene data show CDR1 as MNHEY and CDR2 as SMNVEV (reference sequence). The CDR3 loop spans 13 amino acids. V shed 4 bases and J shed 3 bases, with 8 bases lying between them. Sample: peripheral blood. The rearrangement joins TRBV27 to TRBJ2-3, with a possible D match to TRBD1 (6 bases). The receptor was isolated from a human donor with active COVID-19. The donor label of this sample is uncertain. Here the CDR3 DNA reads TGTGCCAGCAGTTACAGGGAAACAGATACGCAGTATTTT. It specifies CASSYRETDTQYF.